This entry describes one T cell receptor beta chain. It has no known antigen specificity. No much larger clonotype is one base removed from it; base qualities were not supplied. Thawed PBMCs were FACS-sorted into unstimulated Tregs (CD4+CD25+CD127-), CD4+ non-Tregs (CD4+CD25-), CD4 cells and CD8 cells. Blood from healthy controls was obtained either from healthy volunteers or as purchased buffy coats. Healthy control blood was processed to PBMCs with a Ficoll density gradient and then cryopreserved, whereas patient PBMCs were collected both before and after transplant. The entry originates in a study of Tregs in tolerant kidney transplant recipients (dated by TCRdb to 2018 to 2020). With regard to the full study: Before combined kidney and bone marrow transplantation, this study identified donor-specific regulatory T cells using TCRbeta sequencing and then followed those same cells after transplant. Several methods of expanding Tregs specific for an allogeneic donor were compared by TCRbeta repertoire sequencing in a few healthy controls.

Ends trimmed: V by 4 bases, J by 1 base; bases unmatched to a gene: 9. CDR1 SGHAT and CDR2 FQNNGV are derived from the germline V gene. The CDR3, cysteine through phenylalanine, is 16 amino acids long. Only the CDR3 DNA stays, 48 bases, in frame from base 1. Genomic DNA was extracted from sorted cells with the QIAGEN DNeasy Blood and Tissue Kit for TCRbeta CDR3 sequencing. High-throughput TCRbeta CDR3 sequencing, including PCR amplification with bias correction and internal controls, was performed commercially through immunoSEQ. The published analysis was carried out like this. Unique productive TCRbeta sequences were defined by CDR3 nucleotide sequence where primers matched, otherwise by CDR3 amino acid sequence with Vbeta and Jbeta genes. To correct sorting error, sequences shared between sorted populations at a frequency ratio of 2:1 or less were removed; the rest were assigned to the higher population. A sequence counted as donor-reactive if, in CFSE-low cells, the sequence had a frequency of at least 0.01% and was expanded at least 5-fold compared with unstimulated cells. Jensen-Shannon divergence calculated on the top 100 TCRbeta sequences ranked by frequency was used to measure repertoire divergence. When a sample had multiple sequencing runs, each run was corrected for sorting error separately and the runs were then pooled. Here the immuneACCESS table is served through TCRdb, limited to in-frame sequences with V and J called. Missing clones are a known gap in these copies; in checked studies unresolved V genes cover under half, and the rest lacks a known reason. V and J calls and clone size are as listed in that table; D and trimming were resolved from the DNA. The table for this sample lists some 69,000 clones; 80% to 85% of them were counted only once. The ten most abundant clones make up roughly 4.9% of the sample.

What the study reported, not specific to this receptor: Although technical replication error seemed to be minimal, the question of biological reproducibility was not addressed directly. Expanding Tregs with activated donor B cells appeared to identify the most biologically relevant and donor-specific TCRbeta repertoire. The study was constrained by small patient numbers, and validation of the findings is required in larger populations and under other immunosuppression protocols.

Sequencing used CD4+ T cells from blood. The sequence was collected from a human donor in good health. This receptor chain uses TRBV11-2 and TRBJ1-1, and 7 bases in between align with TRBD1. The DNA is TGTGCCAGCAGCTCCCGACAGGGCTATGAGAACACTGAAGCTTTCTTT. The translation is CASSSRQGYENTEAFF. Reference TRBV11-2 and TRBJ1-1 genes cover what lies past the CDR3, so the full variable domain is EAGVAQSPRYKIIEKRQSVAFWCNPISGHATLYWYQQILGQGPKLLIQFQNNGVVDDSQLPKDRFSAERLKGVDSTLKIQPAKLEDSAVYLCASSSRQGYENTEAFFGQGTRLTVV.